This T cell receptor beta chain comes out of a study of spatial heterogeneity in lung cancer. Ten or more counts support this clonotype. CDR1 is DFQATT and CDR2 is SNEGSKA in the germline V gene (reference sequence). The ends lost 1 base at V and 7 bases at J; junction bases unmatched: 5. The CDR3 contains 15 residues. The time point here: blood at routine non-recurrence follow-up after resection. TCRdb re-called the 5' RACE reads with MiXCR, one entry per CDR3 protein. The data hold around 98,000 distinct CDR3 sequences, with just under 20% observed a single time. J is TRBJ1-6 and V is TRBV20-1; 9 bases match TRBD1. This sequence originates from a male donor with early-stage non-small cell lung cancer. This material consisted of PBMCs, taken at follow-up. Here the CDR3 reads CSARGAGQGNSPLHF. The DNA of the CDR3 is TGCAGTGCTAGAGGAGCGGGACAGGGCAATTCACCCCTCCACTTT.